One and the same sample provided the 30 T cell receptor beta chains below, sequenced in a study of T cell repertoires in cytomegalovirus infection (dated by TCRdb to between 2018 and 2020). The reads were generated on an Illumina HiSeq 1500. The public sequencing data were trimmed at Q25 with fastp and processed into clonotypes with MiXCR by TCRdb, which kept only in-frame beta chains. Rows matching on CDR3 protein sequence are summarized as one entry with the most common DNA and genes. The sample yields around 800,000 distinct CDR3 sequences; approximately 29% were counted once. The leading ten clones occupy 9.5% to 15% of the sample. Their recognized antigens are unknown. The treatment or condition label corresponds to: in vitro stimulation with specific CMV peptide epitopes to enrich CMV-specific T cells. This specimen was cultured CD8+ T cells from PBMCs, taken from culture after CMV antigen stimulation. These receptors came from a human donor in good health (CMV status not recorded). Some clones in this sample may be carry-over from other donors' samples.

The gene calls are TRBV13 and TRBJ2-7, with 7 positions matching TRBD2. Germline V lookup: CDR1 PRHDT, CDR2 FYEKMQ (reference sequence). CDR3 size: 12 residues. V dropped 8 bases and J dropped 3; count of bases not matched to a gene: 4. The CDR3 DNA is TGTGCCAGCCATAAGCGGGGCTACGAGCAGTACTTC. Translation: CASHKRGYEQYF.

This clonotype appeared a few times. For the CDR3, the DNA is TGTGCCAGTAGCATCGCCCTATATCAGCCCCAGCATTTT. Amino acids: CASSIALYQPQHF. The chain joins TRBV19 to TRBJ1-5, with D hard to call. The CDR3 consists of 13 residues. Germline V gene sequence: CDR1 LNHDA, CDR2 SQIVND (reference sequence). The V and J ends lost 6 bases and 5 bases respectively, with 11 bases between them.

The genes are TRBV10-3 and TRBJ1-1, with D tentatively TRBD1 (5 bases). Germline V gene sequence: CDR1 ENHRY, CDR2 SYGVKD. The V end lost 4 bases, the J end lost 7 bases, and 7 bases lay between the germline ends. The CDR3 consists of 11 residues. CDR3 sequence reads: CAISADSEAFF. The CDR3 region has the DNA TGTGCCATCAGTGCCGACAGTGAAGCTTTCTTT.

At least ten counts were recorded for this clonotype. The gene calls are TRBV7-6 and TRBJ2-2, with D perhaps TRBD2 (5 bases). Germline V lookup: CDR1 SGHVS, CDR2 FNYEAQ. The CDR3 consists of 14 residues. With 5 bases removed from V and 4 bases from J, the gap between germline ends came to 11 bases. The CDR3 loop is CASSPGITTGELFF. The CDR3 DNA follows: TGTGCCAGCAGCCCGGGGATTACCACCGGGGAGCTGTTTTTT.

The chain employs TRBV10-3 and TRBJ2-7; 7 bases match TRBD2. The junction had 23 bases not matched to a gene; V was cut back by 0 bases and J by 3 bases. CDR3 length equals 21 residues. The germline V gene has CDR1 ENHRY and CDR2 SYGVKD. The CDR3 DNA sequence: TGTGCCATCAGTGAGTCGGTTCCCCTCGTCTCTGAGCGGGGTAGAGGCTACGAGCAGTACTTC. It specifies CAISESVPLVSERGRGYEQYF.

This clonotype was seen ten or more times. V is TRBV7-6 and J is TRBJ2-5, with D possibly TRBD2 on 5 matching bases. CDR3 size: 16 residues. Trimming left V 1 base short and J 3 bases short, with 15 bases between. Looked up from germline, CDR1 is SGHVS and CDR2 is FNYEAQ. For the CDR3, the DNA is TGTGCCAGCAGCTTAGACCCCTGGGCTAGCAAAGAGACCCAGTACTTC. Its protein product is CASSLDPWASKETQYF. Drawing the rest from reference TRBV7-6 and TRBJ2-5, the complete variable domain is GAGVSQSPRYKVTKRGQDVALRCDPISGHVSLYWYRQALGQGPEFLTYFNYEAQQDKSGLPNDRFSAERPEGSISTLTIQRTEQRDSAMYRCASSLDPWASKETQYFGPGTRLLVL.

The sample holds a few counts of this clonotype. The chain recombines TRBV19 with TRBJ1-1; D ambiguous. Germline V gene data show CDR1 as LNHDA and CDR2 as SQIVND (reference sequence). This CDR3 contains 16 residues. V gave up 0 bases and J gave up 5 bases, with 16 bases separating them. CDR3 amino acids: CASSIDSGGLGTEAFF. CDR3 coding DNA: TGTGCCAGTAGTATAGATAGTGGAGGGCTGGGGACTGAAGCTTTCTTT.

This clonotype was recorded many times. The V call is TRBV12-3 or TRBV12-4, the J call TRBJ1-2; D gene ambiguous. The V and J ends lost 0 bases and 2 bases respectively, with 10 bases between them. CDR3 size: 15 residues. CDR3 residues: CASSLAAGINYGYTF. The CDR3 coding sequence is TGTGCCAGCAGTTTAGCGGCCGGTATCAACTATGGCTACACCTTC.

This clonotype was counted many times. The CDR3 here is CASSLESSGGANEQFF. The CDR3 DNA sequence: TGTGCCAGCAGCTTAGAATCTAGCGGGGGGGCCAATGAGCAGTTCTTC. The V call is TRBV7-2, the J call TRBJ2-1, with TRBD2 identical over 12 bases. V was pared by 1 base and J by 6 bases, with 4 bases of the junction left unmatched. This CDR3 has 16 residues. Germline CDR1 SGHTA, CDR2 FQGNSA.

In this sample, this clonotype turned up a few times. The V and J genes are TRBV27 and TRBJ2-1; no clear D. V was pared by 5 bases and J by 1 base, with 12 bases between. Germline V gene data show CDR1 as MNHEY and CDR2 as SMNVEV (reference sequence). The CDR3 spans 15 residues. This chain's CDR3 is CASSPYSGSYNEQFF. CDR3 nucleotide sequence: TGTGCCAGCAGTCCGTACTCCGGGTCCTACAATGAGCAGTTCTTC.

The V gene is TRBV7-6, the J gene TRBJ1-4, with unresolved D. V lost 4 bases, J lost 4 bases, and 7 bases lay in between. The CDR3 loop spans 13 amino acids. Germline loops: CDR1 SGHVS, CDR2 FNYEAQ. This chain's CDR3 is CASSYTLNEKLFF. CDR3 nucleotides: TGTGCCAGCAGCTACACTCTTAATGAAAAACTGTTTTTT.

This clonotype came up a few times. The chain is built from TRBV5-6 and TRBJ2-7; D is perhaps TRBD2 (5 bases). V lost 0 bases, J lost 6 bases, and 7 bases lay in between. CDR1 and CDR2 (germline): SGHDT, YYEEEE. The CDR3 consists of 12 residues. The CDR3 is CASSLEGLEQYF. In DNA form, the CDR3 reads TGTGCCAGCAGCTTGGAAGGACTCGAGCAGTACTTC.

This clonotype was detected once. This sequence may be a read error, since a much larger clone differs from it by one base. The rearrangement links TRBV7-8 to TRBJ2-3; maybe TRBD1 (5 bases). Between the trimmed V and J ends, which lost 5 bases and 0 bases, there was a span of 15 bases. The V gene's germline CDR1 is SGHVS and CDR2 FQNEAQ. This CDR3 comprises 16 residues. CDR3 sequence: CASSPPEGASTDTQYF. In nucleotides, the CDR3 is TGTGCCAGCAGCCCCCCGGAAGGGGCGAGCACAGATACGCAGTATTTT.

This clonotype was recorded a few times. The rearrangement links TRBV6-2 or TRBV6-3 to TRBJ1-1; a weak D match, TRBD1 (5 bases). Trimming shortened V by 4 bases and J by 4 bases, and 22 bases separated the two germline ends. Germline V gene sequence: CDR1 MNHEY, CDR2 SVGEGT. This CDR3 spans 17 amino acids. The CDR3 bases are TGTGCCAGCAGTTTTACAGCAAAAGGGGTTTATTCCACTGAAGCTTTCTTT. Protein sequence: CASSFTAKGVYSTEAFF.

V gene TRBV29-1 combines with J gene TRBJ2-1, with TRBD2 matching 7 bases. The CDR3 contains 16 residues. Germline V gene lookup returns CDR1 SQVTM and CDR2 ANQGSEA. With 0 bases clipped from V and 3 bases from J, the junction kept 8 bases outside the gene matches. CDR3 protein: CSVEEGGALLYNEQFF. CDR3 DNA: TGCAGCGTTGAAGAGGGAGGGGCTCTTCTCTACAATGAGCAGTTCTTC.

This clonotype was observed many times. The CDR3 sequence is CAIRGANTEAFF. CDR3 coding DNA: TGTGCCATTCGGGGAGCGAACACTGAAGCTTTCTTT. This sequence joins TRBV12-3 or TRBV12-4 and TRBJ1-1, with D unresolved. The CDR3 loop spans 12 amino acids. The germline V and J ends were trimmed by 10 bases and 1 base, with 10 bases remaining between them.

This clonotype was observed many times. CDR3 nucleotide sequence: TGTGCCAGCAGTTTTTACAGCTATAGCAATCAGCCCCAGCATTTT. Protein: CASSFYSYSNQPQHF. This rearrangement joins TRBV12-3 or TRBV12-4 to TRBJ1-5; D remains unclear. V was pared by 3 bases and J by 0 bases, with 9 bases between. This CDR3 spans 15 amino acids.

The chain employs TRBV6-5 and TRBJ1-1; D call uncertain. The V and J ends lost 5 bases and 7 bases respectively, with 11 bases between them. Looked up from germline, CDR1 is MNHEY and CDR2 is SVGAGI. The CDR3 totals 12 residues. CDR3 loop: CASSHPGIEAFF. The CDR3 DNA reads TGTGCCAGCAGTCACCCTGGGATTGAAGCTTTCTTT.

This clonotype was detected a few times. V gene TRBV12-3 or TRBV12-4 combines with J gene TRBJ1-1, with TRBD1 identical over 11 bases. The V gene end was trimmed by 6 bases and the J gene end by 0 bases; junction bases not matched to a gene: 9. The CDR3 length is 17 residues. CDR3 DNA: TGTGCCAGCAGCAACCGGGACAGGGGGTTGGTGAACACTGAAGCTTTCTTT. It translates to CASSNRDRGLVNTEAFF.

CDR3 residues: CASSPGLAGPGDTQYF. CDR3 in DNA: TGTGCCAGCAGCCCGGGACTAGCGGGGCCCGGTGATACGCAGTATTTT. This sequence joins TRBV3-1 and TRBJ2-3, with 13 bases identical to TRBD2. There are 16 residues in the CDR3. V shed 4 bases, J shed 6 bases, and the junction held 7 bases outside the gene matches. Germline CDR1 and CDR2: LGHDT and YNNKEL (reference sequence).

CDR3 residues: CASSATGSGANVLTF. The DNA for the CDR3 is TGTGCCAGCAGTGCAACAGGGTCTGGGGCCAACGTCCTGACTTTC. This rearrangement joins TRBV6-4 to TRBJ2-6, with D possibly being TRBD1 (6 bases). With 4 bases removed from V and 1 base from J, the gap between germline ends came to 8 bases. Germline V lookup: CDR1 MRHNA, CDR2 SNTAGT. This CDR3 is built from 15 residues.

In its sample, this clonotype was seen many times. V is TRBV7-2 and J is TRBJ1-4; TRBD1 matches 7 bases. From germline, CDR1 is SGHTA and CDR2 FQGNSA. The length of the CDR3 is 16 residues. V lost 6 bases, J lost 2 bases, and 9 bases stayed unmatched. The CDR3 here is CASSYPGGTTNEKLFF. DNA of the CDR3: TGTGCCAGCAGTTATCCAGGGGGTACGACTAATGAAAAACTGTTTTTT.

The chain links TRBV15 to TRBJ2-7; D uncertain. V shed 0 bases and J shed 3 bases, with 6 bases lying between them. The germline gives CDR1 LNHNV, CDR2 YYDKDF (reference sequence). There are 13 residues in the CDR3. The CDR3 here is CATSREESYEQYF. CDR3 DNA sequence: TGTGCCACCAGCAGAGAGGAAAGCTACGAGCAGTACTTC.

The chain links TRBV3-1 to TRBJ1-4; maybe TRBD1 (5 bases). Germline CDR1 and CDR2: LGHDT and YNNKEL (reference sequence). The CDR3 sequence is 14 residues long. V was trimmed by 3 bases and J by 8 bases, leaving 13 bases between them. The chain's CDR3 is CASSHPTGPEKLFF. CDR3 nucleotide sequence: TGTGCCAGCAGCCACCCTACGGGGCCCGAAAAACTGTTTTTT.

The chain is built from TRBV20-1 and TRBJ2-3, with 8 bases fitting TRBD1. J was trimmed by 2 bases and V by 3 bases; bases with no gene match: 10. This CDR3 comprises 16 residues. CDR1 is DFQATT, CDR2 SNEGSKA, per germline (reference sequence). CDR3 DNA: TGCAGTGCTAGCGGCGGGGACAGGTCCTACACAGATACGCAGTATTTT. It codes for CSASGGDRSYTDTQYF.

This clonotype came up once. In DNA form, the CDR3 reads TGTGCCAGCAGCCCAGGGGGCGGATATAGCTACACCTTC. It translates to CASSPGGGYSYTF. V is TRBV5-6 and J is TRBJ1-2; 8 bases map to TRBD1. CDR1 and CDR2 (germline): SGHDT, YYEEEE. The V segment lost 4 bases and the J segment 9 bases; nucleotides outside the gene matches: 8. The CDR3 contains 13 residues.

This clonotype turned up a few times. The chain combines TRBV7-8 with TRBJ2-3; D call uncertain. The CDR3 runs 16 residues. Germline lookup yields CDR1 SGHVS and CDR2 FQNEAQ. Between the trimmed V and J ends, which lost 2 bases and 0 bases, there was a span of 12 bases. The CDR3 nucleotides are TGTGCCAGCAGCTTAAAGCCAGCGCCTAGCACAGATACGCAGTATTTT. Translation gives CASSLKPAPSTDTQYF.

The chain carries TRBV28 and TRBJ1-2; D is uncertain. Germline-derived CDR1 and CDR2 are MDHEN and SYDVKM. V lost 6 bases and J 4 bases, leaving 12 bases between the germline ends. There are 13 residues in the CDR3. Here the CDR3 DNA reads TGTGCCAGCAGCGTAGCCTGGGGCTATGGCTACACCTTC. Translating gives CASSVAWGYGYTF.

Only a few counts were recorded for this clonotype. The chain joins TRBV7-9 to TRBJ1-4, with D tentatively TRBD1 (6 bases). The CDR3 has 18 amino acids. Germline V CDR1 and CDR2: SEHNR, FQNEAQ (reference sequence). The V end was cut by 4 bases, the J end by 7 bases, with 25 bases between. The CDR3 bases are TGTGCCAGCAGCTCCGGAACTACTCGGACAGCAGTATCTGAAAAACTGTTTTTT. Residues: CASSSGTTRTAVSEKLFF.

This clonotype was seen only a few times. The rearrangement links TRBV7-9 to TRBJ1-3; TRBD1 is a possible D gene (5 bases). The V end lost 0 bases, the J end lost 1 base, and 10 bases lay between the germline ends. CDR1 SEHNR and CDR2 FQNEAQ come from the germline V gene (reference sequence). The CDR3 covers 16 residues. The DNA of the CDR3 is TGTGCCAGCAGCTTAGCCTCTGAGGGGTCTGGAAACACCATATATTTT. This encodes CASSLASEGSGNTIYF.